This TCR beta chain was documented in a study of neoadjuvant nivolumab and ipilimumab in lung cancer. Broader study findings: Higher pretherapy blood TCR richness went with higher resected-tumor richness. From pretherapy to surgery, tumor richness and clonality rose with dual therapy. Resected tumors had greater TCR richness and clonality than uninvolved lung.

Assay: immunoSEQ multiplex PCR; the TCRdb copy retains only in-frame clones and omits some. The sample consists of about 38,000 clones, approximately 89% of them appearing once. About this clone itself: Its target is unknown.

Trimming removed 2 bases at V and 3 bases at J, with 14 bases between. Germline CDR1 and CDR2: SGHDN and FVKESK. The CDR3 totals 15 residues. The TCR sequence derives from an adult with non-small cell lung cancer. The sequences come from peripheral blood, collected before neoadjuvant nivolumab, alone or with ipilimumab. The chain couples TRBV14 to TRBJ2-7; D is undetermined. The CDR3, as DNA: TGTGCCAGCAGCCAACTAACGTCAGGCGACTACGAGCAGTACTTC. It specifies CASSQLTSGDYEQYF.